This TCR beta chain derives from a study of T cell responses to AZD1222 COVID-19 vaccine. Assay: immunoSEQ multiplex PCR; the TCRdb copy retains only in-frame clones and omits some. The sample holds approximately 300,000 clones; around 92% are singletons and the top ten take around 0.5%. Note on this clone: The target antigen is unknown.

Study-level results: None of the repertoires were sampled until the peak T cell response had passed.

The germline V gene has CDR1 LGHNA and CDR2 YSLEER. This CDR3 is 16 amino acids long. The ends were cut back, 1 base at V and 0 bases at J, with 7 bases in the middle. The rearrangement joins TRBV4-3 to TRBJ1-6, with a possible D match to TRBD1 (5 bases). Sequences were derived from peripheral blood, sampled 28 days after the second AZD1222 dose. This clonotype was sampled from an adult who received the AZD1222 COVID-19 vaccine. CDR3 loop: CASSQGGASYNSPLHF. The CDR3 nucleotides read TGCGCCAGCAGCCAAGGAGGGGCCTCCTATAATTCACCCCTCCACTTT.